This entry lists 29 T cell receptor beta chains sequenced from one sample in a study of CD8+CD57+ T cells in acquired aplastic anemia. All patients picked for sequencing had shown, by flow cytometry, an expansion of CD8+CD57+ cells. It was genomic DNA that served as the template for profiling TCR beta VDJ and CDR3. Via MiXCR, TCRdb re-called the reads, giving one row per CDR3 protein. The sample contains about 200,000 distinct CDR3 sequences, 60% to 80% of which appear only once. The sample was sorted CD4+, CD8+, or CD8+CD57+ T cells (not recorded which) from PBMCs. The source of these receptors is a human donor with aplastic anemia.

This clonotype was observed at least ten times. V usage is TRBV11-2 and J usage is TRBJ2-3; no clear D. This CDR3 has 17 residues. In germline, CDR1 is SGHAT, CDR2 FQNNGV. The V and J ends lost 0 bases and 3 bases respectively, with 16 bases between them. The CDR3 nucleotides are TGTGCCAGCAGCTTAGATTTTGCGGCCAGCATTACAGATACGCAGTATTTT. This codes for CASSLDFAASITDTQYF.

The rearrangement uses TRBV2 and TRBJ2-3; no definite D call. This CDR3 is built from 14 residues. Germline CDR1 and CDR2: SNHLY and FYNNEI. V shed 6 bases and J shed 0 bases, with 10 bases lying between them. The CDR3 reads CASRVRLSTDTQYF. CDR3 nucleotide sequence: TGTGCCAGCAGAGTTAGATTGAGCACAGATACGCAGTATTTT.

The V gene is TRBV7-8, the J gene TRBJ2-3, with 7 nucleotides matching TRBD1. There are 15 residues in the CDR3. V shed 3 bases and J 1 base; nucleotides not matched to a gene: 4. CDR1 is SGHVS and CDR2 is FQNEAQ in the germline V gene. The CDR3 nucleotides are TGTGCCAGCAGCTTCTCGGGACAGCGCACAGATACGCAGTATTTT. Its protein product is CASSFSGQRTDTQYF.

This chain uses TRBV7-9 with TRBJ1-3; D gene ambiguous. Deletions cut 1 base from V and 0 bases from J, with 7 bases between. Germline V gene data show CDR1 as SEHNR and CDR2 as FQNEAQ (reference sequence). The CDR3 spans 15 residues. The DNA for the CDR3 is TGTGCCAGCAGCTTAGTGGTCGACTCTGGAAACACCATATATTTT. The encoded protein is CASSLVVDSGNTIYF.

There are a few counts of this clonotype. CDR3 DNA sequence: TGTGCCACCAGCAGAGACCAGAGGCCTAATGAAAAACTGTTTTTT. It codes for CATSRDQRPNEKLFF. V gene TRBV15 combines with J gene TRBJ1-4; D is undetermined. This CDR3 region has 15 residues. Germline loops: CDR1 LNHNV, CDR2 YYDKDF (reference sequence). Trimming took off 0 bases at V and 3 bases at J, with 8 bases between the two ends.

The genes are TRBV24-1 and TRBJ2-7; TRBD2 might be the D (6 bases). There are 13 residues in the CDR3. V was shortened by 0 bases and J by 6 bases, with 8 bases between the two germline ends. In germline, CDR1 is KGHDR, CDR2 SFDVKD. The CDR3 region is CATSDLSSGEQYF. In nucleotides, the CDR3 is TGTGCCACCAGTGATTTGAGTAGCGGCGAGCAGTACTTC.

The rearrangement joins TRBV18 to TRBJ2-5, with D possibly being TRBD1 (5 bases). Germline CDR1 is KGHSH and CDR2 is LQKENI. V was pared by 0 bases and J by 2 bases, with 10 bases between. This CDR3 contains 15 residues. CDR3 sequence: CASSPPGHEQETQYF. The CDR3 coding sequence is TGTGCCAGCTCACCACCAGGACACGAACAAGAGACCCAGTACTTC.

A single count supports this clonotype. The CDR3 here is CASSIPPGQGAGELFF. CDR3 in DNA: TGTGCCAGTAGTATTCCCCCGGGACAGGGGGCCGGGGAGCTGTTTTTT. The V and J genes are TRBV19 and TRBJ2-2; 11 bases map to TRBD1. The CDR3 spans 16 residues. V dropped 3 bases and J dropped 6; count of bases not matched to a gene: 6. Germline-derived CDR1 and CDR2 are LNHDA and SQIVND (reference sequence).

Concerning this clonotype: Being one base from a much bigger clone, this may be a read error. The chain combines TRBV30 with TRBJ2-7, with D tentatively TRBD2 (5 bases). CDR1 and CDR2 from the germline V gene are GTSNPN and SVGIG (reference sequence). The CDR3 extends over 14 amino acids. The CDR3 protein is CTWERPEITYEQYF. The DNA of the CDR3 is TGTACCTGGGAGAGACCCGAAATTACCTACGAGCAGTACTTC.

This clonotype was seen repeatedly, ten times or more. This sequence joins TRBV6-5 and TRBJ2-7; 8 nucleotides match TRBD2. The CDR3 totals 15 residues. CDR1 and CDR2 (germline): MNHEY, SVGAGI. Trimming removed 7 bases from V and 0 bases from J; junction bases left unmatched: 8. The CDR3 spells CASTGGGARSYEQYF. CDR3 DNA: TGTGCCAGCACGGGGGGGGGCGCCCGCTCCTACGAGCAGTACTTC.

The V call is TRBV7-2, the J call TRBJ1-5, with D perhaps matching TRBD1 (5 bases). The V gene's germline CDR1 is SGHTA and CDR2 FQGNSA. V was shortened by 1 base and J by 7 bases, with 14 bases between the two germline ends. The CDR3 loop spans 15 amino acids. This CDR3 is CASSLGPGAGQPQHF. CDR3 coding DNA: TGTGCCAGCAGCTTAGGGCCTGGGGCGGGGCAGCCCCAGCATTTT. The variable domain in full, with the rest retrieved from reference TRBV7-2 and TRBJ1-5, is GAGVSQSPSNKVTEKGKDVELRCDPISGHTALYWYRQSLGQGLEFLIYFQGNSAPDKSGLPSDRFSAERTGGSVSTLTIQRTQQEDSAVYLCASSLGPGAGQPQHFGDGTRLSIL.

This clonotype was counted between two and nine times. This chain connects TRBV30 to TRBJ1-2, with D unresolved. Trimming took 1 base from V and 4 from J, leaving 13 bases between them. Germline CDR1 is GTSNPN and CDR2 is SVGIG (reference sequence). This CDR3 region has 14 residues. CDR3 coding DNA: TGTGCCTGGAGTGGGGAGCAGATCTTCTATGGCTACACCTTC. Translated, it gives CAWSGEQIFYGYTF.

The chain joins TRBV13 to TRBJ2-5, with D tentatively TRBD1 (6 bases). The germline V and J ends were trimmed by 3 bases and 4 bases, with 9 bases remaining between them. Germline V gives CDR1 PRHDT, CDR2 FYEKMQ (reference sequence). CDR3 length equals 13 residues. This chain's CDR3 is CASSFTGRETQYF. The CDR3 nucleotides are TGTGCCAGCAGCTTCACAGGGAGAGAGACCCAGTACTTC.

In DNA form, the CDR3 reads TGTGCCAGCGCAACCCCCAAGACAGGGGTTGTAGGATCACCCCTCCACTTT. The encoded protein is CASATPKTGVVGSPLHF. The V and J genes are TRBV5-6 and TRBJ1-6; 8 bases map to TRBD1. J gave up 10 bases and V 7 bases, and 19 bases lay outside the gene matches. The CDR3 is 17 residues long. CDR1 and CDR2 (germline): SGHDT, YYEEEE.

Turning to this clonotype: At one of its ends the junction is not consistent with the germline gene, which may arise from a read error. V gene TRBV7-7 combines with J gene TRBJ2-3; D is perhaps TRBD1 (5 bases). The CDR3 is 15 amino acids. Germline V gene sequence: CDR1 SSHAT, CDR2 FNYEAQ (reference sequence). This CDR3 is CASSFSDTTTGTQYF. The CDR3 nucleotides read TGTGCTAGCAGCTTTTCGGACACTACTACAGGTACGCAGTATTTT. The full variable domain, with the rest looked up from reference TRBV7-7 and TRBJ2-3, is GAGVSQSPRYKVTKRGQDVTLRCDPISSHATLYWYQQALGQGPEFLTYFNYEAQPDKSGLPSDRFSAERPEGSISTLTIQRTEQRDSAMYRCASSFSDTTTGTQYFGPGTRLTVL.

This clonotype was detected many times. The chain couples TRBV3-1 to TRBJ2-5; 8 positions match TRBD2. CDR3 length: 15 amino acids. J gave up 0 bases and V 1 base, and 1 base lay outside the gene matches. Germline CDR1 is LGHDT and CDR2 is YNNKEL (reference sequence). For the CDR3, the DNA is TGTGCCAGCAGCCAAGGAGCGGGGGACCAAGAGACCCAGTACTTC. Its translation is CASSQGAGDQETQYF.

A remark on this clonotype: Relative to the germline gene, one junction end is altered; a read error may explain this. The V gene is TRBV6-1, the J gene TRBJ2-2; the match to TRBD1 covers 9 bases. The CDR3 runs to 15 residues. Germline values: CDR1 MNHNS, CDR2 SASEGT. This CDR3 reads CASSEGTGHTGELFF. CDR3 DNA sequence: TGCGCCAGCAGTGAGGGGACAGGGCACACCGGGGAGCTGTTTTTT.

The chain recombines TRBV9 with TRBJ1-2, with 7 positions matching TRBD1. Trimming removed 0 bases from V and 5 bases from J; junction bases left unmatched: 1. The CDR3 is made up of 13 amino acids. The germline CDR1 and CDR2 sequences are SGDLS and YYNGEE. This chain's CDR3 is CASSVGQGYGYTF. DNA of the CDR3: TGTGCCAGCAGCGTAGGACAGGGTTATGGCTACACCTTC.

J is TRBJ1-3 and V is TRBV9; D is unresolved. This CDR3 region has 16 residues. CDR1 and CDR2 (germline): SGDLS, YYNGEE. Trimming stripped 3 bases from V and 4 bases from J, with 17 bases between. CDR3 region: CASSEQIGVTGNTIYF. CDR3 nucleotide sequence: TGTGCCAGCAGCGAACAGATCGGGGTAACAGGAAACACCATATATTTT.

The V gene is TRBV29-1, the J gene TRBJ2-5, with D maybe TRBD2 (6 bases). Germline V gene sequence: CDR1 SQVTM, CDR2 ANQGSEA. V lost 4 bases and J lost 10, with 7 bases in between. The CDR3 has 9 residues. CDR3: CSVGGDQYF. As DNA, the CDR3 is TGCAGCGTTGGGGGGGACCAGTACTTC.

Of note for this clonotype: Sequence at one end of the junction differs from germline and may be a read error. This chain uses TRBV7-8 with TRBJ2-3; no firm D call. CDR1 and CDR2 from the germline V gene are SGHVS and FQNEAQ. The CDR3 loop spans 14 amino acids. CDR3 coding DNA: TGTGCCAGCAGCTCCCAAACCTATACAGATACGCAGTATTTC. Amino acid sequence: CASSSQTYTDTQYF. Drawing the rest from reference TRBV7-8 and TRBJ2-3, the complete variable domain is GAGVSQSPRYKVAKRGQDVALRCDPISGHVSLFWYQQALGQGPEFLTYFQNEAQLDKSGLPSDRFFAERPEGSVSTLKIQRTQQEDSAVYLCASSSQTYTDTQYFGPGTRLTVL.

The V call is TRBV24-1, the J call TRBJ2-1, with TRBD2 matching over 9 bases. This CDR3 has 18 residues. V trimming: 3 bases; J trimming: 10 bases; junction bases outside the gene matches: 18. Germline V lookup: CDR1 KGHDR, CDR2 SFDVKD. As DNA, the CDR3 is TGTGCCACCAGTGATCCCCCCAGGAGCGGGGGGTTCGCCGAGGAGCAGTTCTTC. Translated: CATSDPPRSGGFAEEQFF.

This clonotype turned up a few times. The V gene is TRBV7-2, the J gene TRBJ1-6; possibly TRBD1 for D (5 bases). Germline values: CDR1 SGHTA, CDR2 FQGNSA. CDR3 length: 14 residues. Trimming pared 1 base from V and 9 bases from J, leaving 10 bases between. CDR3 protein: CASSLGRDRSPLHF. The CDR3 DNA follows: TGTGCCAGCAGCTTAGGCAGGGATCGTTCACCCCTCCACTTT. Looking up the rest from reference TRBV7-2 and TRBJ1-6 gives the full variable domain: GAGVSQSPSNKVTEKGKDVELRCDPISGHTALYWYRQSLGQGLEFLIYFQGNSAPDKSGLPSDRFSAERTGGSVSTLTIQRTQQEDSAVYLCASSLGRDRSPLHFGNGTRLTVT.

This sequence joins TRBV15 and TRBJ2-5; D unclear. The CDR3 sequence is 16 residues long. The V end was cut by 0 bases, the J end by 5 bases, with 16 bases between. Germline V gene lookup returns CDR1 LNHNV and CDR2 YYDKDF (reference sequence). The CDR3 spells CATSRDYSIHGETQYF. CDR3 sequence (DNA): TGTGCCACCAGCAGAGATTACAGCATCCACGGGGAGACCCAGTACTTC.

The chain links TRBV12-3 or TRBV12-4 to TRBJ1-5; D not certain. Trimming stripped 7 bases from V and 4 bases from J, with 8 bases between. The CDR3 spans 12 residues. The CDR3 sequence is CASNLSNQPQHF. The CDR3 bases are TGTGCCAGCAACCTGAGTAATCAGCCCCAGCATTTT.

This clonotype has just one count. The chain has TRBV29-1 and TRBJ2-6; D not certain. The CDR3 totals 16 residues. The germline V gene encodes CDR1 SQVTM and CDR2 ANQGSEA. The ends were cut back, 5 bases at V and 0 bases at J, with 14 bases in the middle. The CDR3 DNA reads TGCAGCGTTTACGACACTCGCCACTCTGGGGCCAACGTCCTGACTTTC. Translating it yields CSVYDTRHSGANVLTF.

J is TRBJ2-3 and V is TRBV20-1; TRBD2 agrees at 11 bases. The CDR3 sequence is 16 residues long. In germline, CDR1 is DFQATT, CDR2 SNEGSKA (reference sequence). V was pared by 5 bases and J by 0 bases, with 7 bases of the junction left unmatched. In DNA form, the CDR3 reads TGCAGTGCTCCCGACATAGCGGGAGGGAGCACAGATACGCAGTATTTT. Translating gives CSAPDIAGGSTDTQYF.

CDR3 sequence: CASSEGTYNEQFF. The CDR3 DNA sequence: TGTGCCAGCAGTGAAGGCACCTACAATGAGCAGTTCTTC. This chain links TRBV2 with TRBJ2-1; D not resolved. This CDR3 contains 13 residues. CDR1 and CDR2 (germline): SNHLY, FYNNEI. Deletions cut 1 base from V and 2 bases from J, with 3 bases between.

V is TRBV10-3 and J is TRBJ1-1; tentatively, D is TRBD1 (6 bases). V lost 6 bases to trimming and J lost 1 base, with 9 bases between them. Germline lookup yields CDR1 ENHRY and CDR2 SYGVKD. This CDR3 region has 13 residues. The CDR3 nucleotides read TGTGCCATCAGACGACAGGCGAACACTGAAGCTTTCTTT. Encoded protein: CAIRRQANTEAFF.